The 7 T cell receptor beta chains below come from one sample, sequenced in a study of T cell responses to AZD1222 COVID-19 vaccine. Profiled with immunoSEQ multiplex PCR; TCRdb holds only in-frame clones, not every one. Here the sample spans some 80,000 clones, around 89% being singletons. Source: peripheral blood, taken on day 0 of AZD1222 vaccination. All receptors come from an adult in good health.

This chain links TRBV29-1 with TRBJ1-2; D is undetermined. V shed 4 bases and J shed 7 bases, with 13 bases lying between them. The germline V gene encodes CDR1 SQVTM and CDR2 ANQGSEA. The CDR3 is made up of 12 amino acids. This CDR3 is CSVVEGTGGYTF. For the CDR3, the DNA is TGCAGCGTTGTTGAGGGCACGGGTGGCTACACCTTC.

The sample holds one count of this clone. The chain joins TRBV7-9 to TRBJ2-7; possible D gene TRBD2, 6 bases. The CDR3 has 14 amino acids. Germline lookup yields CDR1 SEHNR and CDR2 FQNEAQ (reference sequence). V lost 5 bases, J lost 4 bases, and 15 bases lay in between. As DNA, the CDR3 is TGTGCCAGCAGCCTCCGCGAGGCGGGATACGAGCAGTACTTC. Translating it yields CASSLREAGYEQYF.

The CDR3 DNA sequence: TGTGCCAGCAGACCCGCCGGGGGTTACACTGAAGCTTTCTTT. Its protein product is CASRPAGGYTEAFF. The V gene is TRBV27, the J gene TRBJ1-1, with D perhaps TRBD1 (5 bases). CDR1 and CDR2 from the germline V gene are MNHEY and SMNVEV (reference sequence). The CDR3 extends over 14 amino acids. Trimming left V 6 bases short and J 3 bases short, with 14 bases between.

The genes are TRBV5-6 and TRBJ2-3; 8 bases line up with TRBD1. This CDR3 comprises 15 residues. Germline assignment: CDR1 SGHDT and CDR2 YYEEEE. V gave up 4 bases and J gave up 2 bases; unmatched junction bases: 6. The CDR3 coding sequence is TGTGCCAGCAGCCCGACAGGGGATGACACAGATACGCAGTATTTT. This sequence encodes CASSPTGDDTDTQYF.

The genes are TRBV30 and TRBJ2-6; maybe TRBD2 (5 bases). CDR1 and CDR2 (germline): GTSNPN, SVGIG (reference sequence). The length of the CDR3 is 14 residues. Trimming left V 1 base short and J 3 bases short, with 7 bases between. CDR3 in amino acids: CAWSAGGGANVLTF. CDR3 DNA: TGTGCCTGGAGTGCCGGAGGTGGGGCCAACGTCCTGACTTTC.

The chain couples TRBV6-5 to TRBJ2-5; D is uncertain. CDR3 size: 13 residues. V lost 6 bases to trimming and J lost 1 base, with 9 bases between them. Germline V gene lookup returns CDR1 MNHEY and CDR2 SVGAGI. CDR3 DNA sequence: TGTGCCAGCAGGAAGACGGTCCAAGAGACCCAGTACTTC. Amino acid sequence: CASRKTVQETQYF.

This chain uses TRBV7-2 with TRBJ2-5; 9 nucleotides agree with TRBD2. The germline CDR1 and CDR2 sequences are SGHTA and FQGNSA. V lost 6 bases, J lost 5 bases, and 10 bases stayed unmatched. The CDR3 consists of 15 residues. This chain's CDR3 is CASSLRGGWFETQYF. The CDR3 DNA sequence: TGTGCCAGCAGTTTGCGGGGGGGATGGTTCGAGACCCAGTACTTC. The whole variable domain, filled in from reference TRBV7-2 and TRBJ2-5, reads GAGVSQSPSNKVTEKGKDVELRCDPISGHTALYWYRQSLGQGLEFLIYFQGNSAPDKSGLPSDRFSAERTGGSVSTLTIQRTQQEDSAVYLCASSLRGGWFETQYFGPGTRLLVL.